This T cell receptor (beta chain) was sequenced for a study of T cell responses to AZD1222 COVID-19 vaccine. Second-dose timings of about 4 or about 12 weeks were pooled. TCRdb's table, derived via immunoSEQ multiplex PCR, lists solely in-frame clones and lacks some. Among 150,000 or so clones listed, approximately 90% were seen once. CDR1 is SGHDT and CDR2 is YYEEEE in the germline V gene. The length of the CDR3 is 12 residues. Trimming stripped 0 bases from V and 4 bases from J, with 4 bases between. For this clone: As yet, its antigen is unknown.

Study observations and caveats: Along spike, vaccine-associated CD4 TCRs were found throughout, with dominance at 160-218 and 743-854. Reports say nearly half of spike-specific TCRs go after unmutated variant regions. Donor demographics were predominantly white British with a female majority; clonal diversity may be underestimated.

The chain is built from TRBV5-6 and TRBJ1-2, with no clear D. The material was peripheral blood, obtained 28 days after the second AZD1222 dose. The sequence was obtained from an adult who received the AZD1222 COVID-19 vaccine. The CDR3 sequence: CASSLAPYGYTF. The CDR3 nucleotides read TGTGCCAGCAGCTTGGCCCCCTATGGCTACACCTTC.